These 16 T cell receptor beta chains originate from one sample sequenced in a study of shared clonotypes between healthy human individuals. Method: immunoSEQ multiplex PCR; TCRdb's copy keeps in-frame clones and lacks some. The sample comprises about 1.5 million clones, 95% to 99% of which are singletons, and less than 0.55% rests with the top ten. Sample: naive CD4+ T cells sorted from blood. As to subset: CD45RA+ positively selected. Receptor source: a man aged 25 to 45 in good health.

V is TRBV5-1 and J is TRBJ2-7; D not resolved. V was cut by 0 bases and J by 2 bases, with 6 bases left in between. CDR3 length: 13 residues. Looked up from germline, CDR1 is SGHRS and CDR2 is YFSETQ. The CDR3 bases are TGCGCCAGCAGCTTGGTCTTTACCTACGAGCAGTACTTC. Translation gives CASSLVFTYEQYF.

This chain links TRBV21-1 with TRBJ1-4; TRBD1 reflects the table's D call only, with no check against the DNA. TRBV21-1 is a recognized pseudogene. The CDR3 runs to 18 residues. The CDR3 sequence is CASNSDRGPLATNEKLFF. The CDR3 DNA reads TGTGCCAGCAACTCAGACAGGGGGCCTCTTGCAACTAATGAAAAACTGTTTTTT.

To note about this clone: The sample contains more than one DNA sequence encoding this CDR3. The chain employs TRBV28 and TRBJ2-1, with 9 nucleotides matching TRBD1. The V and J ends lost 5 bases and 4 bases, in that order; junction bases with no gene match: 3. Germline lookup yields CDR1 MDHEN and CDR2 SYDVKM. The CDR3 is made up of 14 amino acids. CDR3 sequence: CASSLTGGYNEQFF. The CDR3 bases are TGTGCCAGCAGTCTGACAGGGGGGTACAATGAGCAGTTCTTC.

V is TRBV19 and J is TRBJ2-3; TRBD1 might be the D (6 bases). V was cut by 7 bases and J by 0 bases, with 14 bases left in between. CDR1 and CDR2 (germline): LNHDA, SQIVND (reference sequence). The CDR3 runs 15 residues. DNA for the CDR3: TGTGCCAGTACTAGGGGGAGCACTAGCACAGATACGCAGTATTTT. This gives the protein CASTRGSTSTDTQYF.

This rearrangement joins TRBV19 to TRBJ2-3, with TRBD2 matching 11 bases. Germline trimming cut 2 bases from V and 11 bases from J; bases unmatched to any gene: 9. Germline V lookup: CDR1 LNHDA, CDR2 SQIVND (reference sequence). The CDR3 is 15 residues long. The CDR3 protein is CASSIPPGLAEEQYF. DNA of the CDR3: TGTGCCAGTAGTATACCCCCGGGACTAGCGGAAGAGCAGTATTTT. Complete variable domain (other parts from reference TRBV19 and TRBJ2-3): DGGITQSPKYLFRKEGQNVTLSCEQNLNHDAMYWYRQDPGQGLRLIYYSQIVNDFQKGDIAEGYSVSREKKESFPLTVTSAQKNPTAFYLCASSIPPGLAEEQYFGPGTRLTVL.

The V gene is TRBV28, the J gene TRBJ2-2; 7 bases are a match to TRBD1. V lost 8 bases to trimming and J lost 2 bases; unmatched junction nucleotides: 5. Germline CDR1 and CDR2: MDHEN and SYDVKM. CDR3 length: 14 residues. The CDR3 sequence is CASLGTVNTGELFF. CDR3 DNA: TGTGCCAGCCTTGGGACAGTAAACACCGGGGAGCTGTTTTTT. Complete variable domain (other parts from reference TRBV28 and TRBJ2-2): DVKVTQSSRYLVKRTGEKVFLECVQDMDHENMFWYRQDPGLGLRLIYFSYDVKMKEKGDIPEGYSVSREKKERFSLILESASTNQTSMYLCASLGTVNTGELFFGEGSRLTVL.

This chain joins TRBV25-1 and TRBJ1-5, with D perhaps TRBD1 (6 bases). Trimming took 4 bases from V and 3 from J, leaving 10 bases between them. CDR1 is MGHDK, CDR2 SYGVNS, per germline. There are 14 residues in the CDR3. In DNA form, the CDR3 reads TGTGCCAGCAGTGCCTACAGGGACAATCAGCCCCAGCATTTT. Translation: CASSAYRDNQPQHF.

This chain connects TRBV2 to TRBJ2-1; possibly TRBD2 for D (5 bases). With 1 base removed from V and 7 bases from J, the gap between germline ends came to 8 bases. Germline lookup yields CDR1 SNHLY and CDR2 FYNNEI. The CDR3 runs to 13 residues. In nucleotides, the CDR3 is TGTGCCAGCAGTGAAGACCGGGGTAATGAGCAGTTCTTC. Translating it yields CASSEDRGNEQFF.

This chain joins TRBV7-2 and TRBJ2-1; the match to TRBD2 covers 9 bases. Germline CDR1 and CDR2: SGHTA and FQGNSA. V gave up 1 base and J gave up 8 bases; unmatched junction bases: 6. The CDR3 covers 15 residues. The CDR3 spells CASSLVLAGHYEQFF. The CDR3 DNA reads TGTGCCAGCAGCTTAGTCCTAGCGGGACACTATGAGCAGTTCTTC.

As regards this clone: The sample has other DNA sequences that encode this CDR3 too. The genes are TRBV6-1 and TRBJ1-5, with D perhaps matching TRBD1 (5 bases). Trimming took off 4 bases at V and 1 base at J, with 8 bases between the two ends. CDR3 length: 14 amino acids. Germline CDR1 MNHNS, CDR2 SASEGT. The CDR3 here is CASSVGVSNQPQHF. In nucleotides, the CDR3 is TGTGCCAGCAGTGTAGGGGTCAGCAATCAGCCCCAGCATTTT.

The chain links TRBV7-2 to TRBJ2-4; 11 bases fit TRBD2. The CDR3 has 14 amino acids. V dropped 2 bases and J dropped 7; count of bases not matched to a gene: 1. The germline V gene encodes CDR1 SGHTA and CDR2 FQGNSA. The DNA of the CDR3 is TGTGCCAGCAGCTTATCTAGCGGGAGGAACATTCAGTACTTC. It yields the protein CASSLSSGRNIQYF.

This clone was recorded once. The rearrangement uses TRBV5-1 and TRBJ2-3; D is perhaps TRBD1 (6 bases). This CDR3 is built from 12 residues. Trimming left V 4 bases short and J 6 bases short, with 9 bases between. CDR1 is SGHRS, CDR2 YFSETQ, per germline. The CDR3 nucleotides read TGCGCCAGCAGCGCCGACAGGGATACGCAGTATTTT. This sequence encodes CASSADRDTQYF. The full variable domain, completed using reference TRBV5-1 and TRBJ2-3, is KAGVTQTPRYLIKTRGQQVTLSCSPISGHRSVSWYQQTPGQGLQFLFEYFSETQRNKGNFPGRFSGRQFSNSRSEMNVSTLELGDSALYLCASSADRDTQYFGPGTRLTVL.

The chain uses TRBV9 and TRBJ2-7; the match to TRBD1 covers 9 bases. V shed 4 bases, J shed 4 bases, and the junction held 9 bases outside the gene matches. The CDR3 loop spans 15 amino acids. Germline V gene data show CDR1 as SGDLS and CDR2 as YYNGEE. CDR3 protein: CASSPAGTGIYEQYF. The CDR3 DNA reads TGTGCCAGCAGCCCCGCCGGGACAGGGATTTACGAGCAGTACTTC.

This chain links TRBV11-2 with TRBJ1-4; possible D gene TRBD1, 5 bases. V was clipped by 5 bases and J by 8 bases, with 27 bases between them. Germline V CDR1 and CDR2: SGHAT, FQNNGV. The CDR3 contains 18 residues. CDR3 sequence: CASSPREPTGAVGEKLFF. The CDR3 coding sequence is TGTGCCAGCAGCCCCCGCGAACCCACTGGGGCGGTAGGAGAAAAACTGTTTTTT.

The genes are TRBV6-1 and TRBJ2-2; tentative D call: TRBD1 (5 bases). CDR3 length equals 14 residues. The V gene lost 4 bases and the J gene lost 6 bases, with 12 bases spanning the gap. The V gene's germline CDR1 is MNHNS and CDR2 SASEGT. The CDR3 spells CASSVGAWSGELFF. The CDR3 DNA sequence: TGTGCCAGCAGTGTTGGGGCTTGGTCCGGGGAGCTGTTTTTT.

This clone was detected once. The rearrangement uses TRBV9 and TRBJ2-5, with D possibly being TRBD2 (6 bases). Trimming removed 4 bases at V and 4 bases at J, with 17 bases between. The germline V gene encodes CDR1 SGDLS and CDR2 YYNGEE. The CDR3 runs to 15 residues. The DNA for the CDR3 is TGTGCCAGCAGCCCGTCGGAGGGAGTTGCAGAGACCCAGTACTTC. This codes for CASSPSEGVAETQYF.